This T cell receptor beta chain was captured in a study of T cell responses to AZD1222 COVID-19 vaccine. Measured with immunoSEQ multiplex PCR; TCRdb has only the in-frame clones, and not every one. This sample carries roughly 40,000 clones, roughly 75% of them seen once, and the ten largest clones take about 3.9%. Sample: peripheral blood, taken on day 0 of AZD1222 vaccination. The sequence came from an adult in good health.

This CDR3 is CASSFYNTGVGTEAFF. DNA of the CDR3: TGTGCCAGCAGCTTCTACAACACAGGGGTGGGAACTGAAGCTTTCTTT. The V gene is TRBV5-6, the J gene TRBJ1-1; 7 bases agree with TRBD1. Per the germline V gene, CDR1 is SGHDT and CDR2 is YYEEEE. This CDR3 has 16 residues. With V trimmed by 2 bases and J by 5 bases, 12 bases remained unmatched.